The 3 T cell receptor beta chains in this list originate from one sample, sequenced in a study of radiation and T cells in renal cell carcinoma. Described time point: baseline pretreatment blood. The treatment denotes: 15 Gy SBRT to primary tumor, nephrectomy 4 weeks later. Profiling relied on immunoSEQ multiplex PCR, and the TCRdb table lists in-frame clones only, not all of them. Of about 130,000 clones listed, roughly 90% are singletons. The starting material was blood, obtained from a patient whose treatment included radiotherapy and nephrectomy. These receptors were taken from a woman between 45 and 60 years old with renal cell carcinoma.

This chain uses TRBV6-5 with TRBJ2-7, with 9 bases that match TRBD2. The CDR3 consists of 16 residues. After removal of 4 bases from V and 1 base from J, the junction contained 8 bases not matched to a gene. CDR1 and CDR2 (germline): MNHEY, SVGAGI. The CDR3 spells CASSSLSSGGSYEQYF. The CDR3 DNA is TGTGCCAGCAGTTCCCTTAGTAGCGGGGGTTCCTACGAGCAGTACTTC.

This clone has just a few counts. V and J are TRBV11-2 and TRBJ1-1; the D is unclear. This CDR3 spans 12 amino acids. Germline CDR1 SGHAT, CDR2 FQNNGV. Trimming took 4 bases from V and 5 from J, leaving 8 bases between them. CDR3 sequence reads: CASSSPGTEAFF. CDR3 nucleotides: TGTGCCAGCAGCTCCCCCGGTACTGAAGCTTTCTTT.

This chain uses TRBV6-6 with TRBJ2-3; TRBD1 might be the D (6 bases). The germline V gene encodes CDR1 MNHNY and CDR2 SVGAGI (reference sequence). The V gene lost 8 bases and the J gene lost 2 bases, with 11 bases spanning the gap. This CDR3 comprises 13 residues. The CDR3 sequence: CASQGLYTDTQYF. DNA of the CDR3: TGTGCCAGCCAGGGGTTATACACAGATACGCAGTATTTT.